The present T cell receptor (beta chain) was sequenced within a study of blood T cell repertoires in COVID-19. Looking at the study overall: Sources were T cells, B-cell-depleted T cells, or PBMCs; the material itself was cDNA or gDNA.

V lost 4 bases and J 3 bases, leaving 15 bases between the germline ends. Germline loops: CDR1 PRHDT, CDR2 FYEKMQ (reference sequence). The CDR3 totals 15 residues. TCRdb keeps only in-frame clones here, not all; method: immunoSEQ multiplex PCR. In the table there are around 430,000 clones, about 83% of which are singletons. Sequenced input: PBMCs or T cells enriched from blood (not recorded which). This clonotype was obtained from a woman aged 45-65 years who had recovered from COVID-19. The chain employs TRBV13 and TRBJ1-2, with a tentative D call TRBD1 (6 bases). The CDR3 nucleotides are TGTGCCAGCAGCTCCTGGCGGGGGCTCGACTATGGCTACACCTTC. Its protein is CASSSWRGLDYGYTF.